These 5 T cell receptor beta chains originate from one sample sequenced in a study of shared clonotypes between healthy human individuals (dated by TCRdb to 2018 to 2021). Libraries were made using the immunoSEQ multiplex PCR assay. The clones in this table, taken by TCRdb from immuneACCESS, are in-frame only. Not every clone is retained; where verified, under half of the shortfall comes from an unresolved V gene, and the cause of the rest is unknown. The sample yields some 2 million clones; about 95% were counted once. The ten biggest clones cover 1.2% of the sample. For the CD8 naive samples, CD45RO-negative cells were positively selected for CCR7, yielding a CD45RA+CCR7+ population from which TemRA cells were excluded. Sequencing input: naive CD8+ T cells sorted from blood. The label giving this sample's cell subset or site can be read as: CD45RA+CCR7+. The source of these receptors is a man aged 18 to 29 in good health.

CDR3 nucleotide sequence: TGTGCCAGCAGCTGGGCTAGCGGGGGGGCCGCCGGGGAGCTGTTTTTT. This encodes CASSWASGGAAGELFF. The chain carries TRBV7-8 and TRBJ2-2; 12 bases map to TRBD2. Germline loops: CDR1 SGHVS, CDR2 FQNEAQ. The CDR3 extends over 16 amino acids. The ends lost 4 bases at V and 6 bases at J; junction bases unmatched: 6.

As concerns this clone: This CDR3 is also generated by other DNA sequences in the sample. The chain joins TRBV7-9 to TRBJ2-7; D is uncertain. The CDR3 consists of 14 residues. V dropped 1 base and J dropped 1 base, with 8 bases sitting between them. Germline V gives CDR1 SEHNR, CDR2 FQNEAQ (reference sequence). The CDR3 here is CASSLESPSYEQYF. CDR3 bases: TGTGCCAGCAGCTTAGAATCCCCATCCTACGAGCAGTACTTC.

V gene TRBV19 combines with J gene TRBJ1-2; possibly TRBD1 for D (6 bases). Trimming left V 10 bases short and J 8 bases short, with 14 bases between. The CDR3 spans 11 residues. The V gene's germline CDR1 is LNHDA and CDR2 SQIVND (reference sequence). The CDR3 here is CATTRGYGYTF. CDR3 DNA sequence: TGTGCCACTACCAGGGGTTACGGCTACACCTTC.

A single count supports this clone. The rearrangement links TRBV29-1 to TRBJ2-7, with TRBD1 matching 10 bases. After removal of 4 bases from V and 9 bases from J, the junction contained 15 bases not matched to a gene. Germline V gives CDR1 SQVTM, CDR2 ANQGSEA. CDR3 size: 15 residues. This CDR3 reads CSVVLKDRGDDGQYF. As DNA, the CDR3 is TGCAGCGTTGTTTTAAAGGACAGGGGGGATGATGGGCAGTACTTC.

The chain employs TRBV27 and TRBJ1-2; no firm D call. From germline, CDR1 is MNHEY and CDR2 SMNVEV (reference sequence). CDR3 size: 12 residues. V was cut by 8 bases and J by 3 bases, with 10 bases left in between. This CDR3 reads CASADTDYGYTF. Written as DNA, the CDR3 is TGTGCCAGCGCAGATACGGACTATGGCTACACCTTC.